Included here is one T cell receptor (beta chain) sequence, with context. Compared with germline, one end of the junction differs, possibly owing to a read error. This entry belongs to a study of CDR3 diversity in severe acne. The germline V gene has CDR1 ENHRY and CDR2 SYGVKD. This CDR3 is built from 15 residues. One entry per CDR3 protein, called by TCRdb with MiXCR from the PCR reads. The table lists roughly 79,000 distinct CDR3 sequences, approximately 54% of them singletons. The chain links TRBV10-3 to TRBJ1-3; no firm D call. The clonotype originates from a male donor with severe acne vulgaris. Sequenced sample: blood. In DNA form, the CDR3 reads TGTGCCATCAGTAAGTCTGGAGGCCGACGAAACACCATATATTTT. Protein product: CAISKSGGRRNTIYF.